One sample yielded the 22 T cell receptor beta chains listed below, sequenced in a study of blood T cell repertoires in COVID-19. Clones were sequenced by immunoSEQ multiplex PCR, and TCRdb holds only the in-frame ones, with some missing. Found here are roughly 330,000 clones, over 70% of them singletons; the top ten hold more than 5%. Sequenced input: PBMCs or T cells enriched from blood (not recorded which). These receptors came from a man aged 25-45 years who had recovered from COVID-19.

This clone was counted only a few times. The V call is TRBV7-9, the J call TRBJ2-7, with a tentative D call TRBD1 (5 bases). CDR1 is SEHNR and CDR2 is FQNEAQ in the germline V gene (reference sequence). The CDR3 sequence is 12 residues long. Deletions cut 1 base from V and 7 bases from J, with 8 bases between. The chain's CDR3 is CASSLGGLEQYF. The CDR3 DNA sequence: TGTGCCAGCAGCTTAGGGGGCCTGGAGCAGTACTTC.

The genes are TRBV5-1 and TRBJ1-1; D perhaps matches TRBD1 (6 bases). The CDR3 spans 13 residues. Trimming removed 1 base at V and 6 bases at J, with 10 bases between. Germline V gives CDR1 SGHRS, CDR2 YFSETQ. The CDR3 is CASSLPGDPEAFF. DNA for the CDR3: TGCGCCAGCAGCTTGCCAGGGGATCCTGAAGCTTTCTTT.

The chain links TRBV19 to TRBJ2-1; 7 positions match TRBD1. This CDR3 has 15 residues. V shed 6 bases and J 1 base; nucleotides not matched to a gene: 6. CDR1 and CDR2 from the germline V gene are LNHDA and SQIVND (reference sequence). Here the CDR3 reads CASSNRGTSYNEQFF. In DNA, the CDR3 is TGTGCCAGTAGCAACAGGGGTACGTCCTACAATGAGCAGTTCTTC.

V is TRBV6-2 or TRBV6-3 and J is TRBJ2-7; D is possibly TRBD2 (5 bases). Looked up from germline, CDR1 is MNHEY and CDR2 is SVGEGT. The CDR3 covers 18 residues. Trimming took off 2 bases at V and 7 bases at J, with 27 bases between the two ends. DNA of the CDR3: TGTGCCAGCAGTTACGAAGTAGGCCGAGGGTCAAGTGGAGGTGAGCAGTACTTC. Amino acids: CASSYEVGRGSSGGEQYF.

V gene TRBV24-1 combines with J gene TRBJ2-3; no definite D call. V shed 3 bases and J shed 0 bases, with 6 bases lying between them. Germline CDR1 and CDR2: KGHDR and SFDVKD. The CDR3 is 14 residues long. The CDR3 DNA reads as TGTGCCACCAGTGATGCGAGGAGCACAGATACGCAGTATTTT. The encoded protein is CATSDARSTDTQYF.

This chain connects TRBV5-1 to TRBJ1-3, with no clear D. From germline, CDR1 is SGHRS and CDR2 YFSETQ. The CDR3 length is 15 residues. V shed 4 bases and J shed 0 bases, with 11 bases lying between them. This chain's CDR3 is CASSPQADSGNTIYF. In DNA form, the CDR3 reads TGCGCCAGCAGCCCTCAAGCGGACTCTGGAAACACCATATATTTT.

The V gene is TRBV9, the J gene TRBJ2-3; possible D gene TRBD1, 7 bases. This CDR3 comprises 16 residues. V lost 0 bases and J 4 bases, leaving 15 bases between the germline ends. CDR1 and CDR2 (germline): SGDLS, YYNGEE. CDR3 loop: CASSVGGGGRADTQYF. The CDR3 DNA reads as TGTGCCAGCAGCGTAGGTGGAGGGGGCCGGGCAGATACGCAGTATTTT.

The chain recombines TRBV20-1 with TRBJ1-2, with 7 nucleotides matching TRBD1. The CDR3 runs 12 residues. The J segment lost 8 bases and the V segment lost 3 bases, leaving 6 bases of the junction unmatched. Per germline, CDR1 DFQATT and CDR2 SNEGSKA (reference sequence). In nucleotides, the CDR3 is TGCAGTGCTAGTCGAGGGGGCGACGGCTACACCTTC. Protein product: CSASRGGDGYTF.

This rearrangement joins TRBV2 to TRBJ2-5; tentative D call: TRBD1 (6 bases). CDR1 and CDR2 from the germline V gene are SNHLY and FYNNEI. The CDR3 is made up of 13 amino acids. V was pared by 6 bases and J by 2 bases, with 10 bases between. CDR3 amino acids: CASSPGQQETQYF. The CDR3 DNA is TGTGCCAGCAGCCCGGGACAACAAGAGACCCAGTACTTC.

The chain uses TRBV5-1 and TRBJ2-5; D might be TRBD1 (6 bases). There are 14 residues in the CDR3. Germline V gene lookup returns CDR1 SGHRS and CDR2 YFSETQ. Trimming took 4 bases from V and 1 from J, leaving 11 bases between them. CDR3 in amino acids: CASSTQGSQETQYF. For the CDR3, the DNA is TGCGCCAGCAGCACACAGGGAAGCCAAGAGACCCAGTACTTC. The whole variable domain, filled in from reference TRBV5-1 and TRBJ2-5, reads KAGVTQTPRYLIKTRGQQVTLSCSPISGHRSVSWYQQTPGQGLQFLFEYFSETQRNKGNFPGRFSGRQFSNSRSEMNVSTLELGDSALYLCASSTQGSQETQYFGPGTRLLVL.

This clone was counted between two and nine times. The J gene is TRBJ2-1, the V gene TRBV4-2; TRBD1 matches at 7 bases. This CDR3 is built from 13 residues. J lost 16 bases, V lost 0 bases, and 9 bases had no gene match. Germline V CDR1 and CDR2: LGHNA, YNFKEQ. The CDR3 bases are TGTGCCAGCAGCCAAGATGGACAGGCGTTGGGATTCTTC. This sequence encodes CASSQDGQALGFF.

As for this clone: The same CDR3 arises from other DNA sequences in this sample as well. The chain links TRBV6-5 to TRBJ2-7; TRBD1 matches at 9 bases. The CDR3 extends over 13 amino acids. CDR1 and CDR2 (germline): MNHEY, SVGAGI. The junction had 0 bases not matched to a gene; V was cut back by 6 bases and J by 0 bases. The CDR3 loop reads CASRTGGSYEQYF. CDR3 DNA: TGTGCCAGCAGGACAGGGGGCTCCTACGAGCAGTACTTC.

This chain connects TRBV7-2 to TRBJ1-4, with D unclear. Deletions cut 3 bases from V and 10 bases from J, with 12 bases between. The CDR3 extends over 13 amino acids. CDR1 and CDR2 from the germline V gene are SGHTA and FQGNSA. The DNA for the CDR3 is TGTGCCAGCAGCTTCTACGGGGAGGGAAAACTGTTTTTT. It yields the protein CASSFYGEGKLFF.

The genes are TRBV14 and TRBJ1-2; the D is unclear. The CDR3 spans 14 residues. Trimming stripped 10 bases from V and 0 bases from J, with 15 bases between. Germline V lookup: CDR1 SGHDN, CDR2 FVKESK. CDR3 bases: TGTGCCACCTCGCCAAGAGTTACTAACTATGGCTACACCTTC. It specifies CATSPRVTNYGYTF.

The chain recombines TRBV7-2 with TRBJ1-6; 10 nucleotides line up with TRBD1. The CDR3 contains 16 residues. Trimming removed 0 bases from V and 10 bases from J; junction bases left unmatched: 6. Germline CDR1 is SGHTA and CDR2 is FQGNSA. The CDR3 is CASSLALGQGESPLHF. CDR3 nucleotides: TGTGCCAGCAGCTTAGCGCTAGGACAGGGGGAATCACCCCTCCACTTT.

The CDR3 loop reads CASSVGGSGGYNEQFF. As DNA, the CDR3 is TGTGCCAGCAGCGTAGGTGGTAGCGGGGGGTACAATGAGCAGTTCTTC. The J gene is TRBJ2-1, the V gene TRBV9, with 10 positions matching TRBD2. Trimming at V came to 0 bases and at J to 4 bases, leaving 4 bases not matched to a gene. Germline CDR1 SGDLS, CDR2 YYNGEE. The CDR3 contains 16 residues. Full variable domain (outside the CDR3, taken from reference TRBV9 and TRBJ2-1): DSGVTQTPKHLITATGQRVTLRCSPRSGDLSVYWYQQSLDQGLQFLIQYYNGEERAKGNILERFSAQQFPDLHSELNLSSLELGDSALYFCASSVGGSGGYNEQFFGPGTRLTVL.

J is TRBJ2-7 and V is TRBV4-2, with 8 bases that match TRBD1. Germline V gives CDR1 LGHNA, CDR2 YNFKEQ. V lost 6 bases and J lost 3; bases outside the gene matches: 7. The CDR3 sequence is 14 residues long. The CDR3 nucleotides read TGTGCCAGCAGTCAAACCGGGACAGGCTACGAGCAGTACTTC. This codes for CASSQTGTGYEQYF.

The chain is built from TRBV24-1 and TRBJ1-2, with D tentatively TRBD1 (5 bases). V gave up 4 bases and J gave up 8 bases, with 10 bases separating them. The CDR3 contains 12 residues. Germline CDR1 reads KGHDR; CDR2 reads SFDVKD. CDR3 bases: TGTGCCACCAGTGAGGCAGGACACGGCTACACCTTC. Translated, it gives CATSEAGHGYTF.

This rearrangement joins TRBV12-3 or TRBV12-4 to TRBJ2-2, with no clear D. V was pared by 2 bases and J by 8 bases, with 3 bases between. The CDR3 runs 11 residues. CDR3 sequence (DNA): TGTGCCAGCAGTTTACGGGGGGAGCTGTTTTTT. Translated, it gives CASSLRGELFF.

This clone was picked up one time. The J gene is TRBJ1-3, the V gene TRBV2, with 7 bases identical to TRBD1. The CDR3 consists of 18 residues. The germline V gene encodes CDR1 SNHLY and CDR2 FYNNEI. With V trimmed by 6 bases and J by 0 bases, 14 bases remained unmatched. The CDR3 is CASRLTRQGLISGNTIYF. In nucleotides, the CDR3 is TGTGCCAGCAGATTGACAAGACAGGGCCTTATCTCTGGAAACACCATATATTTT.

This clone was detected once. The rearrangement links TRBV11-3 to TRBJ2-3, with 8 nucleotides matching TRBD2. The CDR3 loop spans 16 amino acids. Germline V CDR1 and CDR2: SGHNT, YENEEA. Germline trimming cut 1 base from V and 1 base from J; bases unmatched to any gene: 4. This CDR3 is CASSLGLAPRTDTQYF. CDR3 in DNA: TGTGCCAGCAGCTTAGGACTAGCGCCTCGCACAGATACGCAGTATTTT. The whole variable domain, remainder taken from reference TRBV11-3 and TRBJ2-3, is EAGVVQSPRYKIIEKKQPVAFWCNPISGHNTLYWYLQNLGQGPELLIRYENEEAVDDSQLPKDRFSAERLKGVDSTLKIQPAELGDSAVYLCASSLGLAPRTDTQYFGPGTRLTVL.

This chain uses TRBV4-2 with TRBJ2-5; possibly TRBD1 for D (5 bases). This CDR3 is built from 19 residues. Germline V gives CDR1 LGHNA, CDR2 YNFKEQ. With 4 bases removed from V and 4 bases from J, the gap between germline ends came to 28 bases. The CDR3: CASSPQLGQGQWRRETQYF. The CDR3 DNA reads as TGTGCCAGCAGCCCACAGTTGGGCCAGGGCCAATGGAGACGAGAGACCCAGTACTTC.